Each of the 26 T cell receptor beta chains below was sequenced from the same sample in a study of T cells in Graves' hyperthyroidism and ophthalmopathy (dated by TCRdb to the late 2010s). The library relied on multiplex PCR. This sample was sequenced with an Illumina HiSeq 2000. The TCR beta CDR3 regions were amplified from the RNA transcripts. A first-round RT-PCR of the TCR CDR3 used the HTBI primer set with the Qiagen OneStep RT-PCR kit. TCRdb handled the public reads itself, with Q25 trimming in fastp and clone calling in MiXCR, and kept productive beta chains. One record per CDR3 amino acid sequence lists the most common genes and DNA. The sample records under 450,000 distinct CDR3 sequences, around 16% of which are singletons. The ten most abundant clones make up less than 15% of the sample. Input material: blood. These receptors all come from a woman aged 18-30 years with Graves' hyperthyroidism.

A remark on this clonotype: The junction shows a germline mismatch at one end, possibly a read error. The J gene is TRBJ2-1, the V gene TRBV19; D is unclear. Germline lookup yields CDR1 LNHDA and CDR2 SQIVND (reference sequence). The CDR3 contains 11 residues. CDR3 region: CASTSYDEQFF. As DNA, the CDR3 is TGTGCCAGTACCTCCTACGATGAGCAGTTCTTC.

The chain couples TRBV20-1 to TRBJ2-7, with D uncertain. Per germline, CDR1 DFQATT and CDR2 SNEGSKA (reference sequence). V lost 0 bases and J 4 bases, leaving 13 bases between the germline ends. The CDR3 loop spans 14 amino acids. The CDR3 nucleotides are TGCAGTGCTAGAGAAGTAAGTAGGGATTACGAGCAGTACTTC. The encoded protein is CSAREVSRDYEQYF.

The CDR3 coding sequence is TGTGCCGGCGGGCAGTTGAACACTGAAGCTTTCTTT. The encoded protein is CAGGQLNTEAFF. The chain links TRBV13 to TRBJ1-1; D gene uncertain. The germline V gene has CDR1 PRHDT and CDR2 FYEKMQ (reference sequence). Trimming removed 11 bases from V and 0 bases from J, with 10 bases in between. There are 12 residues in the CDR3.

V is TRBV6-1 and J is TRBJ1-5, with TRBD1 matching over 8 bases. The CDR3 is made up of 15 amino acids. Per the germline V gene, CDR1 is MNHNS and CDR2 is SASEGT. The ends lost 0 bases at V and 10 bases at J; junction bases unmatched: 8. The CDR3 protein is CASSEAPGQAGPQHF. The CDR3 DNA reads TGTGCCAGCAGTGAAGCGCCGGGACAGGCGGGACCCCAGCATTTT.

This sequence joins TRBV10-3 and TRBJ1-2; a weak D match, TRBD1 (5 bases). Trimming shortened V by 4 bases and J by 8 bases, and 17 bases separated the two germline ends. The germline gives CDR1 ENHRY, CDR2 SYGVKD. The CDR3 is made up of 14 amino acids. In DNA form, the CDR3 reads TGTGCCATCAGTGCTGCGGGACTTACGGGAGGCTACACCTTC. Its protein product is CAISAAGLTGGYTF.

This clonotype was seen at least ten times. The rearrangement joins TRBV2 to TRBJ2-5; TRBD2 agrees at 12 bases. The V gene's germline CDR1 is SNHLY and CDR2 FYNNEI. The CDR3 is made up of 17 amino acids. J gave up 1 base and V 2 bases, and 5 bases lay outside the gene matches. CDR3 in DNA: TGTGCCAGCAGTGAAATAGGACTAGCGGGGCCCCAAGAGACCCAGTACTTC. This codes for CASSEIGLAGPQETQYF.

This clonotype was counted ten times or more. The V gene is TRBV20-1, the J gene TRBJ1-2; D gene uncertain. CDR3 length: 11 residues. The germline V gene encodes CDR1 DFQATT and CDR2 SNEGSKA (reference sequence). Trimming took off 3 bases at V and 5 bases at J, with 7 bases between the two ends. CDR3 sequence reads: CSARTSYGYTF. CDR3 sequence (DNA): TGCAGTGCTAGGACGTCTTATGGCTACACCTTC.

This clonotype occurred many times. The CDR3 is CASSYSKAAGGTDTQYF. CDR3 nucleotide sequence: TGTGCCAGCAGTTACTCGAAGGCCGCGGGAGGGACAGATACGCAGTATTTT. The chain joins TRBV6-5 to TRBJ2-3; 9 positions agree with TRBD2. The V gene end was trimmed by 0 bases and the J gene end by 3 bases; junction bases not matched to a gene: 7. Germline V lookup: CDR1 MNHEY, CDR2 SVGAGI. CDR3 size: 17 residues.

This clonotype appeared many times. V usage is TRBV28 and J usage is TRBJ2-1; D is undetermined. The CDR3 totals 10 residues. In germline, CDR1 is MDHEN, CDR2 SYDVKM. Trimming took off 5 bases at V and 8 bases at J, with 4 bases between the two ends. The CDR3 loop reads CASSVDEQFF. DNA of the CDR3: TGTGCCAGCAGTGTTGATGAGCAGTTCTTC. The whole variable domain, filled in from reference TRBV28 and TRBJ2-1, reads DVKVTQSSRYLVKRTGEKVFLECVQDMDHENMFWYRQDPGLGLRLIYFSYDVKMKEKGDIPEGYSVSREKKERFSLILESASTNQTSMYLCASSVDEQFFGPGTRLTVL.

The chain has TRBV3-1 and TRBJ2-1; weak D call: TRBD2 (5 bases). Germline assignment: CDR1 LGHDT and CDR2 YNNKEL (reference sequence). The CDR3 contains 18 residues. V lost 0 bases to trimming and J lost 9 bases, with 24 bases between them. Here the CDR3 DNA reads TGTGCCAGCAGCCAAGACCGGCTTACTAGTTCCCGGCCAAGTGAGCAGTTCTTC. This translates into CASSQDRLTSSRPSEQFF.

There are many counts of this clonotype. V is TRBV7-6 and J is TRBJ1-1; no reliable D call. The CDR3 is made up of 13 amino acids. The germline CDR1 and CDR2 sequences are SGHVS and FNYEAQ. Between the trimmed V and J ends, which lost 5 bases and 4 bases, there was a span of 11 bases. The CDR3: CASSREVGTEAFF. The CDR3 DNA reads TGTGCCAGCAGCCGGGAAGTGGGCACTGAAGCTTTCTTT. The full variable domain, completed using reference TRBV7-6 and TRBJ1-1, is GAGVSQSPRYKVTKRGQDVALRCDPISGHVSLYWYRQALGQGPEFLTYFNYEAQQDKSGLPNDRFSAERPEGSISTLTIQRTEQRDSAMYRCASSREVGTEAFFGQGTRLTVV.

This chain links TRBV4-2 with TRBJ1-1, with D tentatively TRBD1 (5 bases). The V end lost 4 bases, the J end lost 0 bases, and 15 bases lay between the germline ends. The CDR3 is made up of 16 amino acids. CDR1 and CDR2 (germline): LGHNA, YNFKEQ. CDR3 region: CASSPQLWGLNTEAFF. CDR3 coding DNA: TGTGCCAGCAGCCCCCAGTTGTGGGGGTTGAACACTGAAGCTTTCTTT.

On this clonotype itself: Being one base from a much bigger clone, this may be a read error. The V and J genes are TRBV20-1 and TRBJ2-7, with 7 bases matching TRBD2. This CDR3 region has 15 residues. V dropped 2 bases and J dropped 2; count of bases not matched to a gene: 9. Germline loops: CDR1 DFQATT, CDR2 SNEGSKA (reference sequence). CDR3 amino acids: CSARPIAGATYEQYF. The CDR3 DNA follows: TGCAGTGCTAGACCCATAGCGGGTGCCACCTACGAGCAGTACTTC.

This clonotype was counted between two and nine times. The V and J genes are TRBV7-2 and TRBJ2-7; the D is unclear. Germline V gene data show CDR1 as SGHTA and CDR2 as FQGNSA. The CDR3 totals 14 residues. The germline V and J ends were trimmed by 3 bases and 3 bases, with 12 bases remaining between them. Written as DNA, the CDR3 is TGTGCCAGCAGCTTTTTTGGACCCCGCTACGAGCAGTACTTC. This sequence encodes CASSFFGPRYEQYF.

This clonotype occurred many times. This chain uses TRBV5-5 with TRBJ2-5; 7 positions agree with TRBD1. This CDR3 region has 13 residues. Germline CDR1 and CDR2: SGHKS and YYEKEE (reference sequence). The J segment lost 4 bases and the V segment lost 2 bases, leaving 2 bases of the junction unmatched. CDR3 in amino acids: CASSLPGGETQYF. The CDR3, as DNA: TGTGCCAGCAGCTTACCAGGGGGAGAGACCCAGTACTTC.

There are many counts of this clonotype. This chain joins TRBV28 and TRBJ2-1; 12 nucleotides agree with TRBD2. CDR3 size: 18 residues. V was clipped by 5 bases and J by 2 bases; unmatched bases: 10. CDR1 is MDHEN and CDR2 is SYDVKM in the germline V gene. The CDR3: CASSPIPSGRAAYNEQFF. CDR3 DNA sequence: TGTGCCAGCAGTCCGATACCTAGCGGGAGGGCTGCCTACAATGAGCAGTTCTTC.

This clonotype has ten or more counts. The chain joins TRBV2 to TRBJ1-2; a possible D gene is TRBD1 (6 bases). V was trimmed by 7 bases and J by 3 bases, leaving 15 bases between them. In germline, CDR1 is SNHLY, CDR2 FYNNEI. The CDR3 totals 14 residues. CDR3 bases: TGTGCCAGCAAGAGGGGGGGGCAGGACTATGGCTACACCTTC. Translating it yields CASKRGGQDYGYTF.

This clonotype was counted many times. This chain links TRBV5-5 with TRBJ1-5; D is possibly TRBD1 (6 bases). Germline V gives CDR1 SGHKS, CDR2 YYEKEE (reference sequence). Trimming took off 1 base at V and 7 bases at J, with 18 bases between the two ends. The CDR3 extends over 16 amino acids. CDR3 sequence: CASSLSIFRGWQPQHF. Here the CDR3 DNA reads TGTGCCAGCAGCTTGTCAATTTTCAGGGGTTGGCAGCCCCAGCATTTT.

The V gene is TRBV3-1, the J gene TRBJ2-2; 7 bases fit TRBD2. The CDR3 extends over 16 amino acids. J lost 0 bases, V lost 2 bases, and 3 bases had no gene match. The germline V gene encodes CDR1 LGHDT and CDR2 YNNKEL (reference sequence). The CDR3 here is CASSQKAGTNTGELFF. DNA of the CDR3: TGTGCCAGCAGCCAAAAAGCGGGAACGAACACCGGGGAGCTGTTTTTT.

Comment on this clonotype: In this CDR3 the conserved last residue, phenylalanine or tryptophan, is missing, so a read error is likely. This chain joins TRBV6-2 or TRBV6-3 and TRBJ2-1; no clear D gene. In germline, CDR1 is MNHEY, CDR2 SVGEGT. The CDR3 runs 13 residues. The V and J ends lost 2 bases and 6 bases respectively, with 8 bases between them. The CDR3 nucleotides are TGTGCCAGCAGTTACAGGTCTACCAATGAGCAGTTCCTC. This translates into CASSYRSTNEQFL.

The CDR3 region has the DNA TGCAGTGCTCGGACTAGCGGGAGGAAGACCCAGTACTTC. This translates into CSARTSGRKTQYF. The chain links TRBV20-1 to TRBJ2-5; 14 bases map to TRBD2. The germline CDR1 and CDR2 sequences are DFQATT and SNEGSKA (reference sequence). Trimming at V came to 5 bases and at J to 6 bases, leaving 2 bases not matched to a gene. The CDR3 is 13 residues long.

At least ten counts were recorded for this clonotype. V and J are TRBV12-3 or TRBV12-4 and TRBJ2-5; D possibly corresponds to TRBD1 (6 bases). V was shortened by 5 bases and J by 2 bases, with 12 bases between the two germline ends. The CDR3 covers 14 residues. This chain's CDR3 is CASSRETGQETQYF. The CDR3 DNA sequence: TGTGCCAGCAGTCGAGAGACAGGACAAGAGACCCAGTACTTC.

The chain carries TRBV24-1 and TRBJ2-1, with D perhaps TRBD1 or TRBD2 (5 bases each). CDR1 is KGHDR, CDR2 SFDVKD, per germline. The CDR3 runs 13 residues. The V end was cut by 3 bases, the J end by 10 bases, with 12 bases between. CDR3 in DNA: TGTGCCACCAGTGATCCCGGGACCCGGGAGCAGTTCTTC. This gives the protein CATSDPGTREQFF.

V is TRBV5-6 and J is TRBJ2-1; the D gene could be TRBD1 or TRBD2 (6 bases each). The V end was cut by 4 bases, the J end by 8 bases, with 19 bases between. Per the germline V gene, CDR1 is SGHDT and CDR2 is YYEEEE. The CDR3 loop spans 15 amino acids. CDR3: CASSGRGGLGDEQFF. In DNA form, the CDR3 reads TGTGCCAGCAGCGGCCGTGGGGGGCTTGGCGATGAGCAGTTCTTC.

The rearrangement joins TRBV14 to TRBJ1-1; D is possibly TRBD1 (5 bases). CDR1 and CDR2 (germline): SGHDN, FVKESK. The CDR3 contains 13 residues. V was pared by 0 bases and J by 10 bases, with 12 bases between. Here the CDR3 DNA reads TGTGCCAGCAGCCAAGACAGGGCCCTGGGAGCTTTCTTT. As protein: CASSQDRALGAFF.

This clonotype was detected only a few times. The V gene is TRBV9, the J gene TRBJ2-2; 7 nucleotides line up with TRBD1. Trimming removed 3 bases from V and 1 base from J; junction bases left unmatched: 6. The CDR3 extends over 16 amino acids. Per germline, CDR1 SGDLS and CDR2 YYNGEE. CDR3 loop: CASSAPRTGNTGELFF. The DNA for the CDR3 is TGTGCCAGCAGCGCACCGAGGACAGGGAACACCGGGGAGCTGTTTTTT.